The 24 T cell receptor beta chains reported below all come from one sample, sequenced in a study of cytomegalovirus exposure and HLA in healthy donors. The study ran its PCR with 60 Vbeta and 13 Jbeta primers. Method: immunoSEQ multiplex PCR; TCRdb's copy keeps in-frame clones and lacks some. The data contain about 180,000 clones, more than 65% of them singletons. Sequenced input: PBMCs. These receptors were taken from a woman aged 25 to 45 in good health and CMV-seropositive.

This clone was observed a handful of times. The chain combines TRBV27 with TRBJ1-5; the D gene is possibly TRBD1 (5 bases). Germline loops: CDR1 MNHEY, CDR2 SMNVEV (reference sequence). Trimming shortened V by 2 bases and J by 4 bases, and 12 bases separated the two germline ends. The length of the CDR3 is 15 residues. This CDR3 is CASSLVRGTNQPQHF. CDR3 coding DNA: TGTGCCAGCAGTTTAGTCCGGGGGACGAATCAGCCCCAGCATTTT.

The V call is TRBV4-2, the J call TRBJ2-5, with TRBD2 as a possible D gene (6 bases). The CDR3 is 14 amino acids. The V end was cut by 1 base, the J end by 2 bases, with 8 bases between. CDR1 LGHNA and CDR2 YNFKEQ come from the germline V gene. The CDR3 region has the DNA TGTGCCAGCAGCCAAGCGGCGGGGCAAGAGACCCAGTACTTC. Translating it yields CASSQAAGQETQYF.

As DNA, the CDR3 is TGTGCCAGCAGCTTAGGGGACAGGGGGAGCCAAGAGACCCAGTACTTC. Amino acids: CASSLGDRGSQETQYF. The chain couples TRBV5-8 to TRBJ2-5; 11 bases are shared with TRBD1. The CDR3 is made up of 16 amino acids. V was clipped by 2 bases and J by 1 base; unmatched bases: 4. Looked up from germline, CDR1 is SGHTS and CDR2 is YDEGEE. The complete variable domain, with remaining parts taken from reference TRBV5-8 and TRBJ2-5, reads EAGVTQSPTHLIKTRGQQATLRCSPISGHTSVYWYQQALGLGLQFLLWYDEGEERNRGNFPPRFSGRQFPNYSSELNVNALELEDSALYLCASSLGDRGSQETQYFGPGTRLLVL.

The rearrangement links TRBV7-2 to TRBJ2-1; no firm D call. The ends were cut back, 5 bases at V and 6 bases at J, with 14 bases in the middle. The V gene's germline CDR1 is SGHTA and CDR2 FQGNSA. The CDR3 length is 14 residues. The CDR3 is CASSLEMAANEQFF. In DNA, the CDR3 is TGTGCCAGCAGCCTAGAAATGGCGGCCAATGAGCAGTTCTTC. The variable domain in full, with the rest retrieved from reference TRBV7-2 and TRBJ2-1, is GAGVSQSPSNKVTEKGKDVELRCDPISGHTALYWYRQSLGQGLEFLIYFQGNSAPDKSGLPSDRFSAERTGGSVSTLTIQRTQQEDSAVYLCASSLEMAANEQFFGPGTRLTVL.

The chain recombines TRBV5-4 with TRBJ1-5, with 12 bases lining up with TRBD1. V was clipped by 4 bases and J by 7 bases; unmatched bases: 6. Per germline, CDR1 SGHNT and CDR2 YYREEE (reference sequence). The CDR3 loop spans 15 amino acids. The CDR3 DNA follows: TGTGCCAGCAGCCAAGGGACAGGGGGCGGACAGCCCCAGCATTTT. Translating it yields CASSQGTGGGQPQHF.

This chain joins TRBV5-1 and TRBJ1-2, with TRBD1 matching over 12 bases. The V segment lost 2 bases and the J segment 6 bases; nucleotides outside the gene matches: 8. The CDR3 contains 16 residues. Germline loops: CDR1 SGHRS, CDR2 YFSETQ. The CDR3 bases are TGCGCCAGCAGCTTCAATCGGGACAGGGGGCGTCATGGCTACACCTTC. It specifies CASSFNRDRGRHGYTF.

The chain carries TRBV2 and TRBJ2-4; possibly TRBD2 for D (7 bases). CDR3 length: 16 residues. Per germline, CDR1 SNHLY and CDR2 FYNNEI. With 4 bases removed from V and 2 bases from J, the gap between germline ends came to 15 bases. The DNA for the CDR3 is TGTGCCAGCAGTGCCCGCGGGGGCGGCACCAAAAACATTCAGTACTTC. It yields the protein CASSARGGGTKNIQYF. Looking up the rest from reference TRBV2 and TRBJ2-4 gives the full variable domain: EPEVTQTPSHQVTQMGQEVILRCVPISNHLYFYWYRQILGQKVEFLVSFYNNEISEKSEIFDDQFSVERPDGSNFTLKIRSTKLEDSAMYFCASSARGGGTKNIQYFGAGTRLSVL.

This clone has a single count. The gene calls are TRBV27 and TRBJ2-6, with D maybe TRBD1 (5 bases). This CDR3 is 16 amino acids long. V was clipped by 6 bases and J by 0 bases, with 12 bases between them. CDR1 is MNHEY and CDR2 is SMNVEV in the germline V gene (reference sequence). CDR3 sequence (DNA): TGTGCCAGCAGGATGACAGAGAGCTCTGGGGCCAACGTCCTGACTTTC. Its protein product is CASRMTESSGANVLTF.

V is TRBV7-7 and J is TRBJ1-5, with TRBD1 identical over 10 bases. J lost 6 bases, V lost 3 bases, and 2 bases had no gene match. The CDR3 has 14 residues. The germline V gene has CDR1 SSHAT and CDR2 FNYEAQ (reference sequence). The CDR3 region has the DNA TGTGCCAGCAGCTTCGACAGGGGGCTTCAGCCCCAGCATTTT. This encodes CASSFDRGLQPQHF.

As concerns this clone: One end of the junction is discordant with germline, which a read error may explain. The sample carries other DNA sequences with the same CDR3. The genes are TRBV13 and TRBJ1-2, with D possibly TRBD1 on 6 matching bases. Germline CDR1 and CDR2: PRHDT and FYEKMQ (reference sequence). The CDR3 has 15 amino acids. In DNA, the CDR3 is TGTGCCAGCAGCGTTACCGGGACATCGGCTTATGGTTACACCTTC. Translating gives CASSVTGTSAYGYTF.

The rearrangement uses TRBV28 and TRBJ1-4, with 7 bases matching TRBD1. The CDR3 is 15 amino acids. The germline gives CDR1 MDHEN, CDR2 SYDVKM. Trimming took 6 bases from V and 7 from J; bases not matched to a gene: 11. CDR3 loop: CASSPPTQGGEKLFF. The CDR3 nucleotides are TGTGCCAGCAGCCCTCCGACCCAGGGGGGTGAAAAACTGTTTTTT.

This chain uses TRBV6-5 with TRBJ1-2; D gene unclear. V was shortened by 2 bases and J by 0 bases, with 4 bases between the two germline ends. Germline V CDR1 and CDR2: MNHEY, SVGAGI. This CDR3 contains 13 residues. This CDR3 is CASSYGANYGYTF. In nucleotides, the CDR3 is TGTGCCAGCAGTTACGGAGCTAACTATGGCTACACCTTC.

For this clone: Germline and junction disagree at one end, which may indicate a read error. Written as DNA, the CDR3 is TGTTCCAGCAGCTTAGCGCGTCTCTCGAGCAATCAGCCCCAGCATTTT. It translates to CSSSLARLSSNQPQHF. The genes are TRBV7-9 and TRBJ1-5, with D unresolved. Germline CDR1 SEHNR, CDR2 FQNEAQ (reference sequence). The CDR3 extends over 16 amino acids.

The V and J genes are TRBV2 and TRBJ1-2; 8 nucleotides line up with TRBD1. This CDR3 has 11 amino acids. CDR1 is SNHLY, CDR2 FYNNEI, per germline. J lost 10 bases, V lost 3 bases, and 1 base had no gene match. CDR3 sequence reads: CASSETGDYTF. CDR3 DNA: TGTGCCAGCAGTGAGACAGGGGACTACACCTTC.

The chain joins TRBV2 to TRBJ2-3; 10 bases align to TRBD2. Germline trimming cut 5 bases from V and 6 bases from J; bases unmatched to any gene: 5. The germline V gene encodes CDR1 SNHLY and CDR2 FYNNEI. The CDR3 runs to 14 residues. In DNA, the CDR3 is TGTGCCAGCAGTAGCGGGGGGGGCCTTGATACGCAGTATTTT. It codes for CASSSGGGLDTQYF. The variable domain in full, completed from reference TRBV2 and TRBJ2-3, reads EPEVTQTPSHQVTQMGQEVILRCVPISNHLYFYWYRQILGQKVEFLVSFYNNEISEKSEIFDDQFSVERPDGSNFTLKIRSTKLEDSAMYFCASSSGGGLDTQYFGPGTRLTVL.

This chain links TRBV28 with TRBJ2-1; TRBD1 agrees at 7 bases. V trimming: 4 bases; J trimming: 3 bases; junction bases outside the gene matches: 3. The CDR3 length is 14 residues. Germline CDR1 and CDR2: MDHEN and SYDVKM. The DNA for the CDR3 is TGTGCCAGCAGTTCCGGACAGGTCTACAATGAGCAGTTCTTC. Encoded protein: CASSSGQVYNEQFF.

The rearrangement uses TRBV5-8 and TRBJ2-5; 7 positions match TRBD2. The germline gives CDR1 SGHTS, CDR2 YDEGEE. Trimming took 4 bases from V and 1 from J; bases not matched to a gene: 13. The CDR3 runs to 17 residues. CDR3 sequence (DNA): TGTGCCAGCAGCCGTCGATGGACGGGGGAGGGCCAAGAGACCCAGTACTTC. This codes for CASSRRWTGEGQETQYF.

V is TRBV6-5 and J is TRBJ2-5; TRBD2 agrees at 8 bases. Unmatched junction bases numbered 12, after V lost 0 bases and J lost 9 bases. From germline, CDR1 is MNHEY and CDR2 SVGAGI. CDR3 length equals 16 residues. The CDR3 loop is CASSYSGVGRERAQYF. DNA of the CDR3: TGTGCCAGCAGTTACTCAGGGGTCGGGAGGGAGAGGGCCCAGTACTTC.

DNA for the CDR3: TGTGCCAGCAGCAGGGGGGCGCGGGGGGACTCCTACGAGCAGTACTTC. It is translated as CASSRGARGDSYEQYF. The chain carries TRBV7-8 and TRBJ2-7, with 8 bases aligning to TRBD2. CDR1 and CDR2 from the germline V gene are SGHVS and FQNEAQ. V was clipped by 5 bases and J by 0 bases; unmatched bases: 9. The CDR3 spans 16 residues.

With respect to this clone: The sample contains more than one DNA sequence encoding this CDR3. V gene TRBV28 combines with J gene TRBJ2-7, with TRBD1 identical over 7 bases. Germline V lookup: CDR1 MDHEN, CDR2 SYDVKM. The length of the CDR3 is 12 residues. Germline trimming cut 5 bases from V and 4 bases from J; bases unmatched to any gene: 2. CDR3 protein: CASSRGRYEQYF. The CDR3 bases are TGTGCCAGCAGTAGGGGGCGTTACGAGCAGTACTTC. The entire variable domain, with the rest obtained from reference TRBV28 and TRBJ2-7, is as follows: DVKVTQSSRYLVKRTGEKVFLECVQDMDHENMFWYRQDPGLGLRLIYFSYDVKMKEKGDIPEGYSVSREKKERFSLILESASTNQTSMYLCASSRGRYEQYFGPGTRLTVT.

This clone was detected once. The chain joins TRBV25-1 to TRBJ2-4; D is perhaps TRBD2 (5 bases). Germline lookup yields CDR1 MGHDK and CDR2 SYGVNS. CDR3 length equals 16 residues. The V end was cut by 2 bases, the J end by 6 bases, with 17 bases between. The CDR3 protein is CASSERTGGGGNIQYF. CDR3 bases: TGTGCCAGCAGTGAAAGGACTGGAGGAGGCGGAAACATTCAGTACTTC.

This chain's CDR3 is CASRAPSGGGTDTQYF. The CDR3 bases are TGTGCCAGCAGGGCACCTAGCGGGGGGGGCACAGATACGCAGTATTTT. V is TRBV7-8 and J is TRBJ2-3; TRBD2 matches 12 bases. V gave up 6 bases and J gave up 1 base; unmatched junction bases: 5. The CDR3 runs 16 residues. Per germline, CDR1 SGHVS and CDR2 FQNEAQ.

The V and J genes are TRBV28 and TRBJ2-7, with a weak D call TRBD2 (7 bases). Between the trimmed V and J ends, which lost 3 bases and 4 bases, there was a span of 16 bases. CDR3 length equals 15 residues. Germline V gene lookup returns CDR1 MDHEN and CDR2 SYDVKM. In nucleotides, the CDR3 is TGTGCCAGCAGTTTGGGGGGGGGCAAGGTTTACGAGCAGTACTTC. Its translation: CASSLGGGKVYEQYF.

The V and J genes are TRBV6-5 and TRBJ1-5; D is ambiguous. This CDR3 is 14 amino acids long. V was pared by 6 bases and J by 5 bases, with 14 bases between. Germline V gives CDR1 MNHEY, CDR2 SVGAGI. The CDR3 spells CASSPGTEYQPQHF. As DNA, the CDR3 is TGTGCCAGCAGCCCCGGAACAGAGTATCAGCCCCAGCATTTT.